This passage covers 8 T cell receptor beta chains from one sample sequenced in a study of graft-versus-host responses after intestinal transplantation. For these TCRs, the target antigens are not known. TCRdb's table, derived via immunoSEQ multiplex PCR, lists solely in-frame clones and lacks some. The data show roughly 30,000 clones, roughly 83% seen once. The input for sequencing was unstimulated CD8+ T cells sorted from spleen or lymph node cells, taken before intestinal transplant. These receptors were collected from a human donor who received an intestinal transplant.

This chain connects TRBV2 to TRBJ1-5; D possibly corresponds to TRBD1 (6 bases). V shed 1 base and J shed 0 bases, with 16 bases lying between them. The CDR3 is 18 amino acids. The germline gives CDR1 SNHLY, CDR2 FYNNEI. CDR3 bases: TGTGCCAGCAGTGAAGTGAAAATCAGGGGCTATAGCAATCAGCCCCAGCATTTT. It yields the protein CASSEVKIRGYSNQPQHF.

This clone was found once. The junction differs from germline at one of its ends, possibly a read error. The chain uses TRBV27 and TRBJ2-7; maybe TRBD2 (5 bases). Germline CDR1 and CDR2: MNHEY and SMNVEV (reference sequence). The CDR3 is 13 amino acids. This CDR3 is CAGSFGVSYEQYF. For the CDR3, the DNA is TGTGCCGGCAGTTTCGGGGTCTCCTACGAGCAGTACTTC.

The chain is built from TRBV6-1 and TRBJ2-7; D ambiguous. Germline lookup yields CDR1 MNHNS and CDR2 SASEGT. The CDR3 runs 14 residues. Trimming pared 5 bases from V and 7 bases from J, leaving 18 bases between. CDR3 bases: TGTGCCAGCAGTTATTCGCGTTCCCCGTGGGAGCAGTACTTC. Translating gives CASSYSRSPWEQYF.

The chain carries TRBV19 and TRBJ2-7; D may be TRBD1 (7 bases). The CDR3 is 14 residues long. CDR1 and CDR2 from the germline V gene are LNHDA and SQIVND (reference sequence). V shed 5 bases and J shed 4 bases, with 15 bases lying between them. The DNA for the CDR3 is TGTGCCAGTAGTCCCCGGGACAGCGGGTACGAGCAGTACTTC. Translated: CASSPRDSGYEQYF.

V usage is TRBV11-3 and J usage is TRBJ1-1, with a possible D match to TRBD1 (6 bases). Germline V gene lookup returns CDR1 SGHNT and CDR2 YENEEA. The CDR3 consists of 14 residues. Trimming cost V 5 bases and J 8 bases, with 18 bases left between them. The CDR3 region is CASSGGGQPEEAFF. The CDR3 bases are TGTGCCAGCAGCGGGGGCGGGCAGCCTGAAGAAGCTTTCTTT.

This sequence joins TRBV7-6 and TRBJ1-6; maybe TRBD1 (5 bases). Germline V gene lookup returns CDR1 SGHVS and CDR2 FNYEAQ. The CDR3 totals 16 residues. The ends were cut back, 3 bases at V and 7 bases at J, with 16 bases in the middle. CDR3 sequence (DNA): TGTGCCAGCAGCTTGAGCCTGCAGGGTGGGAATTCACCCCTCCACTTT. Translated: CASSLSLQGGNSPLHF.

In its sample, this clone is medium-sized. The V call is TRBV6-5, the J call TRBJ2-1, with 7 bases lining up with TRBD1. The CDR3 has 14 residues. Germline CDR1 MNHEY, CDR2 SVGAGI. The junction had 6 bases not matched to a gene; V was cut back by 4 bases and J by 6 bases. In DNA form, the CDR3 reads TGTGCCAGCAGTTCGACAGGGCCGATCAATGAGCAGTTCTTC. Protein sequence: CASSSTGPINEQFF.

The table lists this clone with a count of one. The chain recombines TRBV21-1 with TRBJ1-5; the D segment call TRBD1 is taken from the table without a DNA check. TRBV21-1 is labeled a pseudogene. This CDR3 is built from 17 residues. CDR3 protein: CASSKYRGPLSNQPQHF. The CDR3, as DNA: TGTGCCAGCAGCAAATACAGGGGACCGCTTAGCAATCAGCCCCAGCATTTT.